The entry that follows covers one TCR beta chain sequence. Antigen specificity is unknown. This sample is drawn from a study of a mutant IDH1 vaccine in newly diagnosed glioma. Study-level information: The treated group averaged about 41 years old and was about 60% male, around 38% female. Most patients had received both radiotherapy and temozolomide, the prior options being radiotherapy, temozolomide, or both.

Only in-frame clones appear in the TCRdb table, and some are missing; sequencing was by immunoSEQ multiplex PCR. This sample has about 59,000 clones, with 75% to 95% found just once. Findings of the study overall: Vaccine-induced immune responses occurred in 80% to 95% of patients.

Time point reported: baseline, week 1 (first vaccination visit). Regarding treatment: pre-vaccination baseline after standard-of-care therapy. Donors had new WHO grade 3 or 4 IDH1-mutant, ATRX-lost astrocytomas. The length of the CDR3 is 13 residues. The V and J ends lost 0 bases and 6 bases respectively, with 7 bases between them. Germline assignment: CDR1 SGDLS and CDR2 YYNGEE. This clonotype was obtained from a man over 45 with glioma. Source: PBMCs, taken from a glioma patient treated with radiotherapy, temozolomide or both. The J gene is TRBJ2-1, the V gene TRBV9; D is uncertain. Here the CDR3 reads CASSVGLSNEQFF. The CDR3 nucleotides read TGTGCCAGCAGCGTAGGGTTGAGCAATGAGCAGTTCTTC.